This T cell receptor (beta chain) was identified during a study of cytomegalovirus exposure and HLA in healthy donors. Background on the study: The Caucasian-associated ancestry cluster held over 80% of some 420 genotyped donors.

PCR used 60 Vbeta primers and 13 Jbeta primers. Assay: immunoSEQ multiplex PCR; the TCRdb copy retains only in-frame clones and omits some. The sample yields 150,000 to 250,000 clones, around 80% seen once. Findings and caveats of the study: The authors considered a cluster of highly shared sequence variants likely to be a sequencing artifact. It was reportedly the case that the classifier diagnosed cytomegalovirus status with high specificity and sensitivity.

The length of the CDR3 is 17 residues. V lost 0 bases and J lost 1; bases outside the gene matches: 5. Germline V gene sequence: CDR1 SGHDT, CDR2 YYEEEE. This clone was picked up a small number of times. As yet, its antigen is unknown. The sequence derives from a man aged 30 to 45 in good health and CMV-seronegative. Sequencing was carried out using PBMCs. The rearrangement uses TRBV5-6 and TRBJ2-3; 10 bases are a match to TRBD2. The CDR3 here is CASSLAPSGGRTDTQYF. As DNA, the CDR3 is TGTGCCAGCAGCTTGGCCCCTAGCGGGGGTCGCACAGATACGCAGTATTTT. The variable domain in full, with the rest retrieved from reference TRBV5-6 and TRBJ2-3, is DAGVTQSPTHLIKTRGQQVTLRCSPKSGHDTVSWYQQALGQGPQFIFQYYEEEERQRGNFPDRFSGHQFPNYSSELNVNALLLGDSALYLCASSLAPSGGRTDTQYFGPGTRLTVL.